This entry lists 32 T cell receptor beta chains sequenced from one sample in a study of T cells after posttransplantation cyclophosphamide. This table comes from immunoSEQ multiplex PCR, and its TCRdb copy is limited to in-frame clones, with some not included. Singletons are absent from the sample, which has approximately 5,400 clones. Cyclophosphamide on days +3 and +4 followed busulfan-fludarabine conditioning and a marrow graft. The sequencing used PBMCs, collected after allogeneic stem cell transplant with posttransplant cyclophosphamide. Receptors originate from a male patient aged 60 to 75 who received an allogeneic stem cell transplant from a related donor, was CMV-positive, and had no GVHD. Part of the T cells may come from the graft donor.

The chain recombines TRBV5-1 with TRBJ2-3; 7 bases fit TRBD2. The CDR3 is made up of 14 amino acids. Germline-derived CDR1 and CDR2 are SGHRS and YFSETQ. After removal of 0 bases from V and 6 bases from J, the junction contained 4 bases not matched to a gene. This chain's CDR3 is CASSLGGAGDTQYF. In nucleotides, the CDR3 is TGCGCCAGCAGCTTGGGCGGAGCGGGGGATACGCAGTATTTT.

This clone was counted ten times or more. This chain connects TRBV6-5 to TRBJ1-6, with 10 bases aligning to TRBD1. CDR3 length: 15 amino acids. Looked up from germline, CDR1 is MNHEY and CDR2 is SVGAGI. V was pared by 0 bases and J by 9 bases, with 2 bases of the junction left unmatched. The CDR3 DNA reads as TGTGCCAGCAGTTACTCCTGGACAGGGGGTTCACCCCTCCACTTT. Its protein is CASSYSWTGGSPLHF.

This clone was seen ten or more times. CDR3 loop: CASGRGNSGYTF. For the CDR3, the DNA is TGTGCCTCGGGGAGGGGCAATAGTGGCTACACCTTC. V gene TRBV19 combines with J gene TRBJ1-2; a weak D match, TRBD1 (5 bases). Germline CDR1 is LNHDA and CDR2 is SQIVND (reference sequence). Deletions cut 11 bases from V and 7 bases from J, with 17 bases between. The CDR3 spans 12 residues.

The CDR3 is CASSQDRTSGGPTDTQYF. The CDR3 region has the DNA TGCGCCAGCAGCCAAGATCGGACTAGCGGGGGCCCCACAGATACGCAGTATTTT. This rearrangement joins TRBV4-3 to TRBJ2-3; TRBD2 aligns across 13 bases. The ends lost 0 bases at V and 2 bases at J; junction bases unmatched: 5. The CDR3 extends over 18 amino acids. CDR1 is LGHNA and CDR2 is YSLEER in the germline V gene.

The table lists this clone with many counts. The rearrangement uses TRBV5-5 and TRBJ1-6; 7 bases line up with TRBD1. The CDR3 sequence is 14 residues long. Germline loops: CDR1 SGHKS, CDR2 YYEKEE (reference sequence). The J segment lost 6 bases and the V segment lost 6 bases, leaving 6 bases of the junction unmatched. The CDR3 DNA sequence: TGTGCCAGCATCCAGGGACAGTCTAATTCACCCCTCCACTTT. This encodes CASIQGQSNSPLHF.

This clone was observed many times. This rearrangement joins TRBV18 to TRBJ2-1; 8 positions match TRBD2. This CDR3 has 16 residues. Germline V gene data show CDR1 as KGHSH and CDR2 as LQKENI. V lost 3 bases to trimming and J lost 5 bases; unmatched junction nucleotides: 9. CDR3 nucleotide sequence: TGTGCCAGCTCACCGAATAGGGCGGGGGGTCACAATGAGCAGTTCTTC. This sequence encodes CASSPNRAGGHNEQFF.

This rearrangement joins TRBV5-4 to TRBJ1-5; possible D gene TRBD1, 6 bases. CDR1 is SGHNT, CDR2 YYREEE, per germline (reference sequence). The germline V and J ends were trimmed by 5 bases and 7 bases, with 19 bases remaining between them. This CDR3 is built from 15 residues. CDR3 amino acids: CASSPGQNTDQPQHF. The DNA for the CDR3 is TGTGCCAGCAGTCCCGGACAGAACACAGACCAGCCCCAGCATTTT.

The chain carries TRBV18 and TRBJ1-1, with TRBD1 identical over 8 bases. The V and J ends lost 4 bases and 1 base, in that order; junction bases with no gene match: 5. This CDR3 region has 15 residues. Germline assignment: CDR1 KGHSH and CDR2 LQKENI. Written as DNA, the CDR3 is TGTGCCAGCTCACGCGACAGGGGACCGAACACTGAAGCTTTCTTT. Amino acids: CASSRDRGPNTEAFF.

This clone has just a few counts. The V and J genes are TRBV28 and TRBJ2-7; TRBD1 agrees at 9 bases. This CDR3 contains 15 residues. Germline V gene sequence: CDR1 MDHEN, CDR2 SYDVKM. V was clipped by 4 bases and J by 5 bases; unmatched bases: 9. The CDR3 here is CASSSYLQGADEQYF. CDR3 DNA sequence: TGTGCCAGCAGTTCATACTTACAGGGGGCTGACGAGCAGTACTTC.

This clone has ten or more counts. The chain joins TRBV2 to TRBJ2-2; a possible D gene is TRBD1 (6 bases). Germline V gene lookup returns CDR1 SNHLY and CDR2 FYNNEI. Trimming removed 4 bases at V and 5 bases at J, with 14 bases between. The length of the CDR3 is 15 residues. CDR3 sequence reads: CASSAEDSRTGELFF. DNA for the CDR3: TGTGCCAGCAGTGCTGAGGACAGCAGAACCGGGGAGCTGTTTTTT.

This clone was found a few times. The chain uses TRBV28 and TRBJ2-3; TRBD2 agrees at 12 bases. This CDR3 region has 17 residues. Looked up from germline, CDR1 is MDHEN and CDR2 is SYDVKM. V lost 3 bases, J lost 6 bases, and 10 bases stayed unmatched. CDR3 sequence (DNA): TGTGCCAGCAGTTTGCGAGGACTAGCGGGGATTGGGGATACGCAGTATTTT. Protein sequence: CASSLRGLAGIGDTQYF.

Sample share makes this clone medium-sized. The chain is built from TRBV6-5 and TRBJ1-5; D is uncertain. V lost 6 bases to trimming and J lost 1 base, with 13 bases between them. CDR3 length equals 15 residues. Germline loops: CDR1 MNHEY, CDR2 SVGAGI. The chain's CDR3 is CASSLSSGSNQPQHF. CDR3 nucleotides: TGTGCCAGCAGCCTATCCTCAGGAAGCAATCAGCCCCAGCATTTT.

This clone was observed a handful of times. The chain joins TRBV5-5 to TRBJ2-7; 8 bases fit TRBD1. Per germline, CDR1 SGHKS and CDR2 YYEKEE (reference sequence). The junction had 6 bases not matched to a gene; V was cut back by 2 bases and J by 5 bases. The CDR3 extends over 14 amino acids. DNA for the CDR3: TGTGCCAGCAGCTTCGTCAGGGGGCTCGACGAGCAGTACTTC. It specifies CASSFVRGLDEQYF.

Only a few counts were recorded for this clone. V usage is TRBV11-2 and J usage is TRBJ2-5; possibly TRBD2 for D (8 bases). Near its end, the DNA agrees better with TRBJ2-7, so the J call may be wrong. This CDR3 is 18 amino acids long. Per the germline V gene, CDR1 is SGHAT and CDR2 is FQNNGV. In DNA, the CDR3 is TGTGCCAGCAGCTTAGTCTATCTCACAGGGGCGGGGGGCAACGAGCAGTACTTC. It encodes CASSLVYLTGAGGNEQYF.

This clone was seen ten or more times. The gene calls are TRBV28 and TRBJ2-1, with 7 positions matching TRBD1. V gave up 7 bases and J gave up 0 bases; unmatched junction bases: 9. From germline, CDR1 is MDHEN and CDR2 SYDVKM. The CDR3 has 16 residues. The CDR3 region has the DNA TGTGCCAGCACTCCAGTCAGGGACAGCTCCTACAATGAGCAGTTCTTC. Encoded protein: CASTPVRDSSYNEQFF.

This clone was counted at least ten times. The chain has TRBV18 and TRBJ1-1, with D hard to call. Germline lookup yields CDR1 KGHSH and CDR2 LQKENI. With 4 bases removed from V and 0 bases from J, the gap between germline ends came to 9 bases. The CDR3 runs to 14 residues. The CDR3 DNA is TGTGCCAGCTCACTTAACGGGATGAACACTGAAGCTTTCTTT. Its protein is CASSLNGMNTEAFF.

This clone rates as medium-sized (0.01 to 0.1%). This CDR3 is CASSWDRGLLYTF. Written as DNA, the CDR3 is TGTGCCAGCAGTTGGGACAGGGGGCTTCTTTACACCTTC. This chain joins TRBV25-1 and TRBJ1-2; 12 bases line up with TRBD1. Germline V lookup: CDR1 MGHDK, CDR2 SYGVNS. There are 13 residues in the CDR3. J lost 11 bases, V lost 5 bases, and 6 bases had no gene match.

The table lists this clone with many counts. V usage is TRBV5-1 and J usage is TRBJ2-4; 14 bases are shared with TRBD2. Losses at the gene ends were 0 bases for V and 0 bases for J; bases not matched to a gene: 8. The germline CDR1 and CDR2 sequences are SGHRS and YFSETQ. The CDR3 covers 20 residues. Here the CDR3 reads CASSLAGTSGGPLAKNIQYF. In DNA form, the CDR3 reads TGCGCCAGCAGCTTGGCCGGGACTAGCGGGGGCCCTCTAGCCAAAAACATTCAGTACTTC.

There are many counts of this clone. This chain links TRBV5-1 with TRBJ2-6; D call uncertain. The germline gives CDR1 SGHRS, CDR2 YFSETQ. The ends were cut back, 4 bases at V and 1 base at J, with 12 bases in the middle. This CDR3 contains 16 residues. CDR3 protein: CASSLTYLSGANVLTF. CDR3 nucleotide sequence: TGCGCCAGCAGCCTAACCTACTTATCTGGGGCCAACGTCCTGACTTTC.

This clone was seen many times. The chain uses TRBV6-6 and TRBJ1-1; possible D gene TRBD1, 5 bases. CDR1 MNHNY and CDR2 SVGAGI come from the germline V gene (reference sequence). This CDR3 is 16 amino acids long. The germline V and J ends were trimmed by 3 bases and 5 bases, with 19 bases remaining between them. The CDR3 region is CASSYGLTSGETEAFF. The CDR3 DNA follows: TGTGCCAGCAGTTATGGGTTGACCTCGGGGGAAACTGAAGCTTTCTTT.

This clone was seen at least ten times. The CDR3 sequence: CASCGPINEKLFF. The DNA of the CDR3 is TGTGCCAGTTGCGGGCCGATTAATGAAAAACTGTTTTTT. The chain carries TRBV19 and TRBJ1-4; D remains unclear. Germline V lookup: CDR1 LNHDA, CDR2 SQIVND (reference sequence). V lost 8 bases and J 4 bases, leaving 11 bases between the germline ends. The CDR3 has 13 residues.

Only a few counts were recorded for this clone. The chain employs TRBV11-2 and TRBJ1-6; 8 bases map to TRBD1. Germline V gives CDR1 SGHAT, CDR2 FQNNGV. The V segment lost 4 bases and the J segment 0 bases; nucleotides outside the gene matches: 8. The CDR3 is 18 amino acids. For the CDR3, the DNA is TGTGCCAGCAGCTCGGGGGGAGGACAGGGCTCCTATAATTCACCCCTCCACTTT. Protein: CASSSGGGQGSYNSPLHF.

By share, this clone ranks as hyperexpanded. V gene TRBV4-1 combines with J gene TRBJ2-3; unclear D gene. With 2 bases removed from V and 0 bases from J, the gap between germline ends came to 6 bases. There are 14 residues in the CDR3. Germline-derived CDR1 and CDR2 are MGHRA and YSYEKL. In nucleotides, the CDR3 is TGCGCCAGCAGCCAAACTTCTAGCACAGATACGCAGTATTTT. Translated, it gives CASSQTSSTDTQYF.

This clone occurred many times. The genes are TRBV7-8 and TRBJ2-5, with 7 bases lining up with TRBD1. The CDR3 has 16 amino acids. J lost 1 base, V lost 5 bases, and 10 bases had no gene match. Germline V gives CDR1 SGHVS, CDR2 FQNEAQ. DNA for the CDR3: TGTGCCAGCAGCCCCCACATGACAGGGCCCCAAGAGACCCAGTACTTC. Translated: CASSPHMTGPQETQYF.

At least ten counts were recorded for this clone. V and J are TRBV4-1 and TRBJ1-2, with unresolved D. The CDR3 runs to 15 residues. Germline loops: CDR1 MGHRA, CDR2 YSYEKL. V was trimmed by 1 base and J by 7 bases, leaving 16 bases between them. This CDR3 is CASSQGREPRGGYTF. The CDR3 DNA follows: TGCGCCAGCAGCCAAGGCCGGGAACCCCGGGGTGGCTACACCTTC.

This clone was observed a few times. CDR3 nucleotides: TGTGCCAGCAGTTTCAATCCCGGGGGAACGGAAGCTTTCTTT. Amino acid sequence: CASSFNPGGTEAFF. The J gene is TRBJ1-1, the V gene TRBV27; perhaps TRBD1 as D (5 bases). V was pared by 3 bases and J by 8 bases, with 16 bases between. This CDR3 is 14 amino acids long. Per the germline V gene, CDR1 is MNHEY and CDR2 is SMNVEV (reference sequence).

This clone was recorded many times. The CDR3 sequence is CASSPWTSGNTDTQYF. In DNA form, the CDR3 reads TGTGCCAGCTCACCTTGGACTAGCGGGAACACAGATACGCAGTATTTT. The gene calls are TRBV18 and TRBJ2-3; 12 nucleotides agree with TRBD2. Germline CDR1 KGHSH, CDR2 LQKENI. The junction had 3 bases not matched to a gene; V was cut back by 3 bases and J by 2 bases. The CDR3 is 16 amino acids.

This clone was found many times. The chain recombines TRBV18 with TRBJ2-7; 7 nucleotides align to TRBD2. Germline lookup yields CDR1 KGHSH and CDR2 LQKENI. The V and J ends lost 0 bases and 0 bases, in that order; junction bases with no gene match: 5. This CDR3 comprises 16 residues. The CDR3 loop is CASSPPWGRGSYEQYF. CDR3 nucleotides: TGTGCCAGCTCACCACCATGGGGGAGGGGCTCCTACGAGCAGTACTTC.

This clone has ten or more counts. The chain recombines TRBV11-3 with TRBJ1-1; TRBD1 matches at 8 bases. Looked up from germline, CDR1 is SGHNT and CDR2 is YENEEA. V dropped 4 bases and J dropped 4; count of bases not matched to a gene: 8. CDR3 length: 15 residues. The CDR3 region has the DNA TGTGCCAGCAGCTCACAAGGACAGGGTGGCACTGAAGCTTTCTTT. Translating it yields CASSSQGQGGTEAFF.

The table lists this clone with a few counts. The CDR3, as DNA: TGTGCCAGCAGCGCGGAAGGGACTACCTACGAGCAGTACTTC. It yields the protein CASSAEGTTYEQYF. This chain links TRBV9 with TRBJ2-7, with TRBD2 matching 7 bases. CDR3 length: 14 amino acids. The V segment lost 3 bases and the J segment 2 bases; nucleotides outside the gene matches: 5. Germline loops: CDR1 SGDLS, CDR2 YYNGEE.

This clone was counted only a few times. This chain joins TRBV7-6 and TRBJ2-7; TRBD1 matches 7 bases. The V and J ends lost 4 bases and 5 bases, in that order; junction bases with no gene match: 5. CDR3 size: 13 residues. CDR1 SGHVS and CDR2 FNYEAQ come from the germline V gene. CDR3 nucleotide sequence: TGTGCCAGCAGCTCCGAGGGGGCCCACGAGCAGTACTTC. As protein: CASSSEGAHEQYF.

The rearrangement links TRBV27 to TRBJ2-7, with 8 bases that match TRBD1. Trimming removed 4 bases from V and 2 bases from J; junction bases left unmatched: 4. There are 14 residues in the CDR3. Germline values: CDR1 MNHEY, CDR2 SMNVEV (reference sequence). The CDR3 loop reads CASSYRTGPYEQYF. The CDR3 DNA reads as TGTGCCAGCAGTTACAGGACAGGGCCCTACGAGCAGTACTTC.